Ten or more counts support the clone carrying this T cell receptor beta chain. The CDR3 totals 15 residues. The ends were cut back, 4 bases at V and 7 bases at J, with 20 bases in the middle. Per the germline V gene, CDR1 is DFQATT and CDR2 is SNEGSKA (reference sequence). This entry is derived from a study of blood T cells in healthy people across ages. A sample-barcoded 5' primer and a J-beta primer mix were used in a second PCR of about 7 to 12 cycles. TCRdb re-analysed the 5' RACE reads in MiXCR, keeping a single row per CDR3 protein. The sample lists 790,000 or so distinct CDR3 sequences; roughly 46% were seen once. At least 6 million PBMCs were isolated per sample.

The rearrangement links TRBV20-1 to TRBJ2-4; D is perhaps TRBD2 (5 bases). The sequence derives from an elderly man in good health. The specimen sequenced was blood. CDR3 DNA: TGCAGTGCTAAAAGTGGGAGTGGGCCCTCGAACATTCAGTACTTC. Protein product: CSAKSGSGPSNIQYF.